The TCR beta chain under discussion was sequenced for a study of blood T cells in healthy people across ages. Trimming stripped 0 bases from V and 0 bases from J, with 8 bases between. The CDR3 length is 15 residues. Germline values: CDR1 SGDLS, CDR2 YYNGEE. Remarks on this clonotype: Its antigen is currently unknown.

PCR was performed a second time for about 7 to 12 cycles using a sample-barcoded 5' primer and a J-beta primer mix. TCRdb redid the calling of the 5' RACE reads with MiXCR, one entry per CDR3 protein. The table has 1 million or so distinct CDR3 sequences, approximately 25% seen once. Study results and limitations: Age advanced and TCR beta diversity per million T cells fell, roughly linearly.

The same data also contributed to another study, on T cells of mothers and their children. That work contributes: Each donor was one of three healthy Caucasian mothers or one of their six children. The second PCR used the M1S primer, and this primer added sample barcodes and 2-4 random nucleotides.

The chain recombines TRBV9 with TRBJ2-3; D call uncertain. Source material: blood. The source is a girl aged 2 to 10 in good health. The CDR3 sequence: CASSVGDGSTDTQYF. CDR3 in DNA: TGTGCCAGCAGCGTAGGTGACGGTAGCACAGATACGCAGTATTTT.